Listed here is a single TCR beta chain. In its sample, this clonotype comes out as large (0.1 to 1%). No qualities accompany the bases; no much larger clone lies one base away. This sample stems from a study of Japanese encephalitis immunity and Zika vaccine responses (dated by TCRdb to the early 2020s). At the level of the whole study: Included participants received three 5.0 ug doses of alum-adjuvanted ZPIV at weeks 0, 4 and 28. More than 10 participants were given two doses of JEV vaccine (IXIARO) 28 days apart, two to three months before the first ZPIV dose. Before ZPIV, 11 to 12 participants got a single dose of YFV vaccine (YF-VAX), while 8 to 10 participants were flavivirus-naive. For TCR sequencing, over five representative participants were selected from each pre-vaccination group, and samples were taken at week 0 (after pre-vaccination, before ZPIV) and at week 52. TCR repertoires from three flavivirus-naive individuals were additionally analyzed at weeks 2, 6 and 52 after the start of ZPIV vaccination. For stimulation, either ZIKV structural-protein peptide pools divided into flavivirus-conserved and non-conserved sets were used, or JEV or YFV peptides matching the pre-vaccination. The ZIKV peptides, 15-mers that overlapped by 11 residues, were chosen for containing NetMHCpan/NetMHCII-predicted epitopes with affinity below 50 nM. The study asked whether earlier vaccination against Japanese encephalitis virus (JEV) or yellow fever virus (YFV) shaped CD4 T cell responses to the Zika vaccine. What the work shows at the level of the full study, not this receptor alone: Only a subset of trial participants with three doses and adequate samples was analyzed, not the entire vaccinated cohort. Peptide-pool deconvolution was not performed because of sample size limitations, and consequently the individual peptides driving cross-reactive responses were not identified. Higher repertoire similarity across time-points and stimulations was observed in JEV-pre-vaccinated donors than in YFV-pre-vaccinated donors, indicating that more clonotypes were common to ZIKV and JEV stimulation. In JEV-pre-vaccinated donors, the repertoire richness of CD4 T cells responding to conserved ZIKV epitopes dropped significantly after ZPIV. Samples were clustered by participant, with no similarity observed between individuals, suggesting that no public TCRs were detected. Only a few individuals showed CD8 T cell responses to ZIKV peptide pools, and those responses were very low in magnitude.

Inclusive of the bounding cysteine and phenylalanine, the CDR3 is 16 residues long. The only DNA kept is the CDR3, 48 bases in frame from the first base. The germline V gene yields MDHEN for CDR1 and SYDVKM for CDR2. The V and J ends are trimmed by 6 bases and 3 bases, leaving 21 bases between them. After labeling with CellTrace CFSE, PBMCs were cultured for 6 days in RPMI containing about 8% human serum along with peptide pools, each at about 1 ug/mL. On a BD FACSAria, proliferating CD4 T cells were sorted without fixation as live CD56-CD19-CD16-CD3+CD4+ CFSE-low cells. The enrolled adults were healthy, and microneutralization screening showed them to be seronegative for ZIKV, JEV, YFV, DENV and WNV. The samples were drawn from a phase 1 trial of an alum-adjuvanted Zika purified-inactivated virus (ZPIV) vaccine that was randomized, double-blinded and placebo-controlled. Peripheral blood mononuclear cells were isolated by standard procedure and were kept frozen in liquid nitrogen until use.

The library was prepared using 5' RACE. TCRbeta libraries were pooled in proportion to their sorted cell numbers before sequencing. Total RNA from sorted cells was extracted with RNAzol RT, and cDNA was made with an oligo(dT) primer and a template-switching oligo. The TCRbeta V-CDR3-J region was amplified by PCR between a SMARTer oligo primer and a TCRbeta constant-region primer using Kapa HiFi. A second PCR added Illumina adaptors and sample-specific index barcodes, with HighPrep bead cleanup and Bioanalyzer confirmation of a roughly 650 bp band. The libraries were sequenced on an Illumina MiSeq using 2x151 bp paired-end reads. Concerning the study's data processing: Reads were demultiplexed with an in-house Java program, and MiXCR assigned TCRbeta annotations and counted clonotypes. Repertoire overlap used Morisita-Horn indices from the R package vegan, with UPGMA clustering and Circos plots of recurring clonotypes. Shannon diversity and richness were normalized to the maximum possible value based on input cell numbers, so that values between 0 and 1 were obtained. CDR3beta sequences were aligned using MUSCLE, distances were calculated using SeqinR, and multidimensional scaling was plotted in R. TCRdb trimmed the raw reads at Q25, called clones with MiXCR and kept productive beta chains. Under each unique CDR3 protein, matching rows form one entry showing the most common genes and DNA. The authors' filters were not applied to this entry. This sample is represented by approximately 600 distinct CDR3 sequences; roughly 2% of them were singletons. The top ten clonotypes cover around 35% of the sample.

This specimen was antigen-activated CD4+ T cells from blood, cultured, taken during a Zika inactivated vaccine study. The receptor was derived from an adult man who received an inactivated Zika virus vaccine. The rearrangement combines TRBV28 with TRBJ2-7, with no D gene named confidently. The DNA sequence is as follows: TGTGCCAGCAGCCCTCCCCCCCCCGGTTCACACTACGAGCAGTACTTC. It codes for CASSPPPPGSHYEQYF.